This T cell receptor (beta chain) was recorded in a study of T cell changes during pregnancy in multiple sclerosis (dated by TCRdb to the late 2010s). Regarding the study in general: The study looked at changes in the T cell repertoire across pregnancy in women with multiple sclerosis.

Libraries were prepared through the immunoSEQ multiplex PCR assay. TCRdb limited this immuneACCESS table to in-frame rearrangements with V and J called. A share of clones is missing; checked studies link under half to unresolved V genes, and the rest is unexplained. Recorded for this sample are about 51,000 clones; approximately 92% of them occurred a single time. In total, the top ten clones hold approximately 0.68% of the sample. As encoded in the germline V gene, CDR1 is SGHRS while CDR2 is YFSETQ. The germline V end is reduced by 3 bases and the J end by 5 bases; junction bases left unmatched: 11. The CDR3 has 17 amino acids, counting the end cysteine and phenylalanine. Only CDR3 DNA remains: 51 bases, in frame from the first base. The count of this clone is one. What antigen it recognizes has not been identified. No much larger clone is present one base from it, and per-base qualities are unavailable.

The clonotype comes from a female donor with multiple sclerosis, enrolled in a pregnancy study. The V and J genes are TRBV5-1 and TRBJ2-2, and 9 junction bases match TRBD1. Sequencing used CD4+ T cells from peripheral blood mononuclear cells, obtained in the third trimester of pregnancy. Here is the DNA: TGCGCCAGCAGCTACGAGAAGGGACAGGGCAGGACCGGGGAGCTGTTTTTT. Its protein is CASSYEKGQGRTGELFF.